The 26 T cell receptor beta chains in this list originate from one sample, sequenced in a study of metastatic and nonmetastatic thyroid tumors. TCRdb re-analyzed the PCR reads through MiXCR. The sample lists 16,000 or so clones, around 24% occurring once. Patients were all untreated before their thyroid surgery. The sample comprised tumor tissue. The source is a male donor with papillary thyroid cancer or a benign thyroid nodule (not recorded which). Some clones in this sample may be carry-over from other donors' samples.

This clone is judged medium-sized (0.01 to 0.1%). CDR3 nucleotide sequence: TGTGCCAGCGGTTGGAGGGAGCAGTACTTC. Protein: CASGWREQYF. The chain couples TRBV28 to TRBJ2-7, with D possibly matching TRBD2 (5 bases). Trimming left V 8 bases short and J 7 bases short, with 9 bases between. This CDR3 comprises 10 residues. CDR1 MDHEN and CDR2 SYDVKM come from the germline V gene.

This clone was picked up many times. The chain couples TRBV5-4 to TRBJ2-7, with 13 bases that match TRBD2. The CDR3 covers 15 residues. V was clipped by 3 bases and J by 4 bases; unmatched bases: 4. CDR1 is SGHNT, CDR2 YYREEE, per germline (reference sequence). This chain's CDR3 is CASSWGLAGTYEQYF. CDR3 bases: TGTGCCAGCAGCTGGGGACTAGCGGGAACTTACGAGCAGTACTTC.

J is TRBJ2-1 and V is TRBV20-1; 7 bases align to TRBD2. From germline, CDR1 is DFQATT and CDR2 SNEGSKA (reference sequence). The J segment lost 0 bases and the V segment lost 3 bases, leaving 5 bases of the junction unmatched. The CDR3 totals 15 residues. CDR3 coding DNA: TGCAGTGCTAGCGAGCGGGGTTCCTCCTACAATGAGCAGTTCTTC. Its protein is CSASERGSSYNEQFF.

At least ten counts were recorded for this clone. This sequence joins TRBV18 and TRBJ2-7, with TRBD1 matching over 11 bases. CDR3 size: 17 residues. V was pared by 3 bases and J by 6 bases, with 13 bases of the junction left unmatched. Germline CDR1 reads KGHSH; CDR2 reads LQKENI. CDR3 protein: CASSPDIMGQGEIEQYF. In nucleotides, the CDR3 is TGTGCCAGCTCACCGGATATAATGGGACAGGGGGAAATCGAGCAGTACTTC.

The rearrangement uses TRBV20-1 and TRBJ2-7; 7 nucleotides align to TRBD1. CDR1 and CDR2 (germline): DFQATT, SNEGSKA (reference sequence). Unmatched junction bases numbered 14, after V lost 5 bases and J lost 4 bases. There are 15 residues in the CDR3. DNA for the CDR3: TGCAGTGCTGGCACAGGGGCTCTGGGGAGATACGAGCAGTACTTC. Translated, it gives CSAGTGALGRYEQYF.

V and J are TRBV3-1 and TRBJ1-4, with D uncertain. In germline, CDR1 is LGHDT, CDR2 YNNKEL (reference sequence). The V end was cut by 4 bases, the J end by 0 bases, with 12 bases between. The CDR3 runs to 16 residues. As DNA, the CDR3 is TGTGCCAGCAGCCCAGTTACAGTCGCAACTAATGAAAAACTGTTTTTT. Translation gives CASSPVTVATNEKLFF.

This clone has a handful of counts. The genes are TRBV29-1 and TRBJ2-3; maybe TRBD1 (5 bases). This CDR3 spans 15 amino acids. Germline CDR1 SQVTM, CDR2 ANQGSEA. Trimming cost V 8 bases and J 2 bases, with 20 bases left between them. For the CDR3, the DNA is TGCAGCCTTACCCTAGGGGTATTAATCACAGATACGCAGTATTTT. Translated, it gives CSLTLGVLITDTQYF.

The chain carries TRBV12-3 or TRBV12-4 and TRBJ2-3; D possibly corresponds to TRBD2 (5 bases). The V end was cut by 5 bases, the J end by 6 bases, with 15 bases between. CDR3 length: 14 residues. Here the CDR3 reads CASSQKSGSDTQYF. The CDR3 DNA reads as TGTGCCAGCAGTCAAAAGAGCGGATCCGATACGCAGTATTTT.

The table lists this clone with a few counts. The V and J genes are TRBV18 and TRBJ1-5; no clear D. The CDR3 is 16 residues long. In germline, CDR1 is KGHSH, CDR2 LQKENI. Deletions cut 4 bases from V and 2 bases from J, with 15 bases between. The CDR3 loop reads CASSLRGPGGNQPQHF. The CDR3 nucleotides are TGTGCCAGCTCACTCAGAGGACCGGGAGGCAATCAGCCCCAGCATTTT.

This clone was recorded once. J is TRBJ2-2 and V is TRBV20-1, with 12 bases that match TRBD1. CDR1 and CDR2 from the germline V gene are DFQATT and SNEGSKA (reference sequence). The CDR3 is 16 residues long. The V and J ends lost 5 bases and 3 bases, in that order; junction bases with no gene match: 7. The CDR3 reads CSAPGQGAPYTGELFF. The CDR3 DNA sequence: TGCAGTGCTCCGGGACAGGGGGCCCCCTACACCGGGGAGCTGTTTTTT.

This clone is termed medium-sized (0.01 to 0.1%). The junction departs from germline at one end; a sequencing error may be responsible. The V gene is TRBV7-8, the J gene TRBJ2-1; 10 nucleotides match TRBD2. Germline values: CDR1 SGHVS, CDR2 FQNEAQ. CDR3 length: 14 amino acids. CDR3: CASSLAGAYNEQFF. In DNA form, the CDR3 reads TGTGCCAGCAGCCTAGCGGGAGCCTACAATGAGCAGTTCTTC.

In this sample, this clone turned up many times. The gene calls are TRBV30 and TRBJ1-5; 9 bases line up with TRBD1. With 5 bases clipped from V and 1 base from J, the junction kept 6 bases outside the gene matches. From germline, CDR1 is GTSNPN and CDR2 SVGIG (reference sequence). This CDR3 is built from 15 residues. The chain's CDR3 is CAWDTGGLSNQPQHF. For the CDR3, the DNA is TGTGCCTGGGATACAGGGGGCTTGAGCAATCAGCCCCAGCATTTT.

In its sample, this clone was seen many times. V gene TRBV5-4 combines with J gene TRBJ2-7, with 9 positions matching TRBD2. The length of the CDR3 is 15 residues. Germline CDR1 is SGHNT and CDR2 is YYREEE (reference sequence). The ends lost 0 bases at V and 7 bases at J; junction bases unmatched: 8. The CDR3 DNA reads TGTGCCAGCAGCTTGGTCGGCGGGGGGGCGTTTGAGCAGTACTTC. Its translation is CASSLVGGGAFEQYF.

This clone was recorded at least ten times. The chain is built from TRBV6-1 and TRBJ1-1; D possibly corresponds to TRBD1 (6 bases). Trimming removed 8 bases from V and 1 base from J, with 17 bases in between. The CDR3 contains 15 residues. Germline V lookup: CDR1 MNHNS, CDR2 SASEGT. In nucleotides, the CDR3 is TGTGCCAGCGTCAGAACCTCGACAGGGAACACTGAAGCTTTCTTT. It specifies CASVRTSTGNTEAFF.

This clone is medium-sized (0.01 to 0.1%) by share. V is TRBV28 and J is TRBJ1-5, with 9 bases matching TRBD1. The CDR3 runs to 19 residues. V trimming: 3 bases; J trimming: 0 bases; junction bases outside the gene matches: 12. The V gene's germline CDR1 is MDHEN and CDR2 SYDVKM. CDR3: CASSLGQGAGAFSNQPQHF. The CDR3 coding sequence is TGTGCCAGCAGTTTGGGACAGGGAGCGGGAGCGTTTAGCAATCAGCCCCAGCATTTT.

This chain's CDR3 is CSARQGDYGYTF. The CDR3 nucleotides are TGCAGTGCTAGACAGGGGGACTATGGCTACACCTTC. The V gene is TRBV20-1, the J gene TRBJ1-2, with 7 bases identical to TRBD1. Germline CDR1 DFQATT, CDR2 SNEGSKA (reference sequence). The CDR3 has 12 residues. The junction had 0 bases not matched to a gene; V was cut back by 2 bases and J by 3 bases.

The chain recombines TRBV7-9 with TRBJ1-2; 9 bases map to TRBD1. The CDR3 sequence is 13 residues long. Looked up from germline, CDR1 is SEHNR and CDR2 is FQNEAQ (reference sequence). The V segment lost 6 bases and the J segment 8 bases; nucleotides outside the gene matches: 7. The CDR3 DNA is TGTGCCAGCAGTCCGGGACAGGGTATAGGCTACACCTTC. Protein sequence: CASSPGQGIGYTF.

V is TRBV20-1 and J is TRBJ2-1, with a weak D call TRBD2 (6 bases). CDR3 length: 14 amino acids. The germline gives CDR1 DFQATT, CDR2 SNEGSKA (reference sequence). The CDR3 loop is CRALLARGNNEQFF. The CDR3 bases are TGCAGGGCGCTTCTAGCGCGGGGCAACAATGAGCAGTTCTTC.

This chain joins TRBV7-7 and TRBJ1-6, with D unresolved. The length of the CDR3 is 15 residues. Trimming took 6 bases from V and 5 from J, leaving 14 bases between them. CDR1 SSHAT and CDR2 FNYEAQ come from the germline V gene (reference sequence). The CDR3 sequence: CASRMPGLDNSPLHF. As DNA, the CDR3 is TGTGCCAGCAGGATGCCGGGCCTCGATAATTCACCCCTCCACTTT.

In its sample, this clone was seen a few times. One end of the junction fails to match germline, which may point to a read error. This chain uses TRBV7-2 with TRBJ1-1; maybe TRBD1 (5 bases). Germline V lookup: CDR1 SGHTA, CDR2 FQGNSA. This CDR3 is 18 amino acids long. The CDR3 bases are TGTGCCAGCAGCTTCGCGCGAGGGCCTGGGGAGGGGAACACTGGAGCTTTCTTT. This translates into CASSFARGPGEGNTGAFF.

This clone was found many times. The V call is TRBV30, the J call TRBJ1-3; a possible D gene is TRBD1 (5 bases). Germline lookup yields CDR1 GTSNPN and CDR2 SVGIG (reference sequence). The length of the CDR3 is 12 residues. Trimming pared 8 bases from V and 2 bases from J, leaving 10 bases between. The CDR3 DNA follows: TGTGCCACCGGGGGGGCTGGAAACACCATATATTTT. It yields the protein CATGGAGNTIYF.

This clone was observed at least ten times. The chain couples TRBV20-1 to TRBJ2-1, with D perhaps given as TRBD1 or TRBD2 (5 bases each). The CDR3 sequence is 15 residues long. Germline CDR1 and CDR2: DFQATT and SNEGSKA (reference sequence). With 1 base removed from V and 0 bases from J, the gap between germline ends came to 10 bases. CDR3 in amino acids: CSARAGRASYNEQFF. In DNA, the CDR3 is TGCAGTGCTAGAGCGGGGCGAGCCTCCTACAATGAGCAGTTCTTC.

The J gene is TRBJ2-7, the V gene TRBV11-2; D perhaps matches TRBD2 (5 bases). The ends were cut back, 0 bases at V and 7 bases at J, with 19 bases in the middle. CDR1 is SGHAT and CDR2 is FQNNGV in the germline V gene. CDR3 length equals 16 residues. CDR3 amino acids: CASSLDRLALRKEQYF. The CDR3 coding sequence is TGTGCCAGCAGCTTAGATCGGCTAGCTCTTAGAAAAGAGCAGTACTTC. The variable domain in full, with the rest retrieved from reference TRBV11-2 and TRBJ2-7, is EAGVAQSPRYKIIEKRQSVAFWCNPISGHATLYWYQQILGQGPKLLIQFQNNGVVDDSQLPKDRFSAERLKGVDSTLKIQPAKLEDSAVYLCASSLDRLALRKEQYFGPGTRLTVT.

This rearrangement joins TRBV3-1 to TRBJ2-2; 7 bases align to TRBD1. CDR3 length: 14 amino acids. J was trimmed by 5 bases and V by 3 bases; bases with no gene match: 3. Germline V gives CDR1 LGHDT, CDR2 YNNKEL (reference sequence). This chain's CDR3 is CASSQTGLTGELFF. CDR3 DNA: TGTGCCAGCAGCCAGACAGGGTTAACCGGGGAGCTGTTTTTT. The full variable domain, in which reference TRBV3-1 and TRBJ2-2 provide the parts outside the CDR3, is DTAVSQTPKYLVTQMGNDKSIKCEQNLGHDTMYWYKQDSKKFLKIMFSYNNKELIINETVPNRFSPKSPDKAHLNLHINSLELGDSAVYFCASSQTGLTGELFFGEGSRLTVL.

As DNA, the CDR3 is TGTGCCAGTAGTATCAGTCTGGCGAGCACTGAAGCTTTCTTT. It translates to CASSISLASTEAFF. The gene calls are TRBV11-3 and TRBJ1-1; D remains ambiguous. The CDR3 sequence is 14 residues long. Germline-derived CDR1 and CDR2 are SGHNT and YENEEA. V gave up 9 bases and J gave up 4 bases, with 18 bases separating them.

The table lists this clone with many counts. The rearrangement links TRBV7-8 to TRBJ2-6; TRBD1 matches at 10 bases. Germline-derived CDR1 and CDR2 are SGHVS and FQNEAQ. The CDR3 covers 18 residues. V gave up 2 bases and J gave up 0 bases; unmatched junction bases: 4. This CDR3 is CASSLWDRGASGANVLTF. The CDR3 DNA reads TGTGCCAGCAGCTTATGGGACAGGGGAGCCTCTGGGGCCAACGTCCTGACTTTC.